One and the same sample provided the 15 T cell receptor beta chains below, sequenced in a study of vaccination and CD4 T cells after COVID-19. Antigens of these TCRs are unknown. Documented treatment: approximately 11-day PBMC culture with coronavirus spike peptide pools or control peptides (ViraFEST assay). With the Oncomine TCR Beta short-read assay, DNA from cultured CD4+ T cells was sequenced. Via MiXCR, TCRdb re-called the PCR reads, giving one row per CDR3 protein. This table has around 20,000 distinct CDR3 sequences, over 55% appearing once. The sequences come from CD4+ T cells from blood, cultured in vitro, collected after SARS-CoV-2 vaccination. Receptor source: a human donor who had recovered from COVID-19.

The chain employs TRBV7-2 and TRBJ2-1, with no clear D. The germline gives CDR1 SGHTA, CDR2 FQGNSA. The V gene lost 5 bases and the J gene lost 0 bases, with 11 bases spanning the gap. The CDR3 is 15 amino acids. This CDR3 is CASSPRTTSYNEQFF. The DNA for the CDR3 is TGTGCCAGCAGCCCCAGGACGACCTCCTACAATGAGCAGTTCTTC.

The chain employs TRBV12-3 or TRBV12-4 and TRBJ2-5; perhaps TRBD1 as D (7 bases). Trimming cost V 6 bases and J 4 bases, with 12 bases left between them. The CDR3 is 13 residues long. CDR3 protein: CASRYRGGETQYF. For the CDR3, the DNA is TGTGCCAGCAGGTACAGGGGAGGAGAGACCCAGTACTTC.

The chain uses TRBV20-1 and TRBJ2-5; 11 positions match TRBD2. This CDR3 has 18 residues. After removal of 3 bases from V and 4 bases from J, the junction contained 16 bases not matched to a gene. Germline CDR1 is DFQATT and CDR2 is SNEGSKA (reference sequence). The CDR3 nucleotides read TGCAGTGCTAGCAAGGATGATAGCGGGGGGGGAATCGGAGAGACCCAGTACTTC. Protein sequence: CSASKDDSGGGIGETQYF.

This clonotype was seen a handful of times. V and J are TRBV6-1 and TRBJ1-2, with D possibly being TRBD1 (6 bases). Germline loops: CDR1 MNHNS, CDR2 SASEGT. This CDR3 is 13 amino acids long. V shed 6 bases and J shed 5 bases, with 13 bases lying between them. CDR3 in amino acids: CASSPGQLYGYTF. CDR3 coding DNA: TGTGCCAGCAGCCCAGGACAGTTGTATGGCTACACCTTC.

This clonotype was found once. The V call is TRBV7-2, the J call TRBJ2-7; 10 bases agree with TRBD1. The V gene end was trimmed by 3 bases and the J gene end by 2 bases; junction bases not matched to a gene: 7. There are 16 residues in the CDR3. CDR1 and CDR2 from the germline V gene are SGHTA and FQGNSA. CDR3 sequence (DNA): TGTGCCAGCAGCTTGGCCCCGGGACAGGGGACCTACGAGCAGTACTTC. Amino acids: CASSLAPGQGTYEQYF.

V gene TRBV11-2 combines with J gene TRBJ1-2, with 8 bases lining up with TRBD1. CDR3 size: 14 residues. V was pared by 3 bases and J by 2 bases, with 2 bases of the junction left unmatched. Germline V gene sequence: CDR1 SGHAT, CDR2 FQNNGV. The CDR3 DNA is TGTGCCAGCAGCTTGGACAGGGAAAACTATGGCTACACCTTC. Protein sequence: CASSLDRENYGYTF.

This chain links TRBV20-1 with TRBJ1-5, with a tentative D call TRBD1 (5 bases). CDR1 and CDR2 (germline): DFQATT, SNEGSKA (reference sequence). This CDR3 region has 14 residues. Deletions cut 4 bases from V and 2 bases from J, with 12 bases between. The CDR3 here is CSAMEGSGNQPQHF. The DNA of the CDR3 is TGCAGTGCTATGGAGGGGTCCGGCAATCAGCCCCAGCATTTT.

The chain recombines TRBV7-2 with TRBJ2-7; a weak D match, TRBD2 (5 bases). CDR3 length equals 11 residues. Per germline, CDR1 SGHTA and CDR2 FQGNSA. V was clipped by 8 bases and J by 3 bases, with 8 bases between them. CDR3 nucleotide sequence: TGTGCCAGCGGAGGAGGCTACGAGCAGTACTTC. The encoded protein is CASGGGYEQYF.

This clonotype was counted between two and nine times. The rearrangement joins TRBV19 to TRBJ1-1; TRBD1 matches at 9 bases. The CDR3 is made up of 13 amino acids. V lost 9 bases and J lost 0; bases outside the gene matches: 2. Germline V gene data show CDR1 as LNHDA and CDR2 as SQIVND (reference sequence). CDR3 sequence: CASGTGLNTEAFF. CDR3 nucleotide sequence: TGTGCCAGCGGGACAGGGTTGAACACTGAAGCTTTCTTT.

The rearrangement uses TRBV19 and TRBJ2-4; D remains ambiguous. V shed 6 bases and J shed 8 bases, with 17 bases lying between them. Germline CDR1 reads LNHDA; CDR2 reads SQIVND (reference sequence). CDR3 length: 14 residues. CDR3 sequence reads: CASRSDRSKDIQYF. The CDR3 coding sequence is TGTGCCAGTAGATCGGACCGTTCAAAGGACATTCAGTACTTC.

This clonotype was seen a handful of times. J is TRBJ2-7 and V is TRBV27; 9 nucleotides match TRBD1. The trim removed 7 bases at V and 5 bases at J, leaving 18 bases unmatched. Germline loops: CDR1 MNHEY, CDR2 SMNVEV (reference sequence). The CDR3 has 17 residues. CDR3 region: CASTEIGVGQGFHEQYF. The CDR3 bases are TGTGCCAGCACCGAAATCGGGGTTGGACAGGGGTTCCACGAGCAGTACTTC.

The chain joins TRBV6-5 to TRBJ2-7, with TRBD2 as a possible D gene (5 bases). The CDR3 contains 15 residues. Germline values: CDR1 MNHEY, CDR2 SVGAGI. With 6 bases removed from V and 0 bases from J, the gap between germline ends came to 15 bases. Written as DNA, the CDR3 is TGTGCCAGCAGCTACGGGATTTCAGCCTCCTACGAGCAGTACTTC. It specifies CASSYGISASYEQYF.

This clonotype was detected only a few times. The chain recombines TRBV15 with TRBJ1-6; D perhaps matches TRBD1 (5 bases). This CDR3 contains 16 residues. Deletions cut 3 bases from V and 1 base from J, with 10 bases between. Germline V gene sequence: CDR1 LNHNV, CDR2 YYDKDF (reference sequence). CDR3 residues: CATSRDQGSYNSPLHF. The CDR3 DNA sequence: TGTGCCACCAGCAGGGATCAGGGATCCTATAATTCACCCCTCCACTTT.

This clonotype was counted a single time. The chain couples TRBV1 to TRBJ1-1; the D segment call TRBD1 is taken from the table without a DNA check. TRBV1 is a documented pseudogene. CDR3 size: 14 residues. CDR3 sequence: CTSSRQGARPEAFF. CDR3 sequence (DNA): TGCACCAGCAGCCGCCAGGGGGCGAGGCCTGAAGCTTTCTTT.

This clonotype was counted only a few times. The chain couples TRBV27 to TRBJ1-2; 8 nucleotides line up with TRBD1. The J segment lost 4 bases and the V segment lost 5 bases, leaving 9 bases of the junction unmatched. Germline CDR1 and CDR2: MNHEY and SMNVEV (reference sequence). The CDR3 totals 15 residues. This CDR3 reads CASSPQGTGGYGYTF. The CDR3 coding sequence is TGTGCCAGCAGTCCGCAGGGGACAGGAGGCTATGGCTACACCTTC.